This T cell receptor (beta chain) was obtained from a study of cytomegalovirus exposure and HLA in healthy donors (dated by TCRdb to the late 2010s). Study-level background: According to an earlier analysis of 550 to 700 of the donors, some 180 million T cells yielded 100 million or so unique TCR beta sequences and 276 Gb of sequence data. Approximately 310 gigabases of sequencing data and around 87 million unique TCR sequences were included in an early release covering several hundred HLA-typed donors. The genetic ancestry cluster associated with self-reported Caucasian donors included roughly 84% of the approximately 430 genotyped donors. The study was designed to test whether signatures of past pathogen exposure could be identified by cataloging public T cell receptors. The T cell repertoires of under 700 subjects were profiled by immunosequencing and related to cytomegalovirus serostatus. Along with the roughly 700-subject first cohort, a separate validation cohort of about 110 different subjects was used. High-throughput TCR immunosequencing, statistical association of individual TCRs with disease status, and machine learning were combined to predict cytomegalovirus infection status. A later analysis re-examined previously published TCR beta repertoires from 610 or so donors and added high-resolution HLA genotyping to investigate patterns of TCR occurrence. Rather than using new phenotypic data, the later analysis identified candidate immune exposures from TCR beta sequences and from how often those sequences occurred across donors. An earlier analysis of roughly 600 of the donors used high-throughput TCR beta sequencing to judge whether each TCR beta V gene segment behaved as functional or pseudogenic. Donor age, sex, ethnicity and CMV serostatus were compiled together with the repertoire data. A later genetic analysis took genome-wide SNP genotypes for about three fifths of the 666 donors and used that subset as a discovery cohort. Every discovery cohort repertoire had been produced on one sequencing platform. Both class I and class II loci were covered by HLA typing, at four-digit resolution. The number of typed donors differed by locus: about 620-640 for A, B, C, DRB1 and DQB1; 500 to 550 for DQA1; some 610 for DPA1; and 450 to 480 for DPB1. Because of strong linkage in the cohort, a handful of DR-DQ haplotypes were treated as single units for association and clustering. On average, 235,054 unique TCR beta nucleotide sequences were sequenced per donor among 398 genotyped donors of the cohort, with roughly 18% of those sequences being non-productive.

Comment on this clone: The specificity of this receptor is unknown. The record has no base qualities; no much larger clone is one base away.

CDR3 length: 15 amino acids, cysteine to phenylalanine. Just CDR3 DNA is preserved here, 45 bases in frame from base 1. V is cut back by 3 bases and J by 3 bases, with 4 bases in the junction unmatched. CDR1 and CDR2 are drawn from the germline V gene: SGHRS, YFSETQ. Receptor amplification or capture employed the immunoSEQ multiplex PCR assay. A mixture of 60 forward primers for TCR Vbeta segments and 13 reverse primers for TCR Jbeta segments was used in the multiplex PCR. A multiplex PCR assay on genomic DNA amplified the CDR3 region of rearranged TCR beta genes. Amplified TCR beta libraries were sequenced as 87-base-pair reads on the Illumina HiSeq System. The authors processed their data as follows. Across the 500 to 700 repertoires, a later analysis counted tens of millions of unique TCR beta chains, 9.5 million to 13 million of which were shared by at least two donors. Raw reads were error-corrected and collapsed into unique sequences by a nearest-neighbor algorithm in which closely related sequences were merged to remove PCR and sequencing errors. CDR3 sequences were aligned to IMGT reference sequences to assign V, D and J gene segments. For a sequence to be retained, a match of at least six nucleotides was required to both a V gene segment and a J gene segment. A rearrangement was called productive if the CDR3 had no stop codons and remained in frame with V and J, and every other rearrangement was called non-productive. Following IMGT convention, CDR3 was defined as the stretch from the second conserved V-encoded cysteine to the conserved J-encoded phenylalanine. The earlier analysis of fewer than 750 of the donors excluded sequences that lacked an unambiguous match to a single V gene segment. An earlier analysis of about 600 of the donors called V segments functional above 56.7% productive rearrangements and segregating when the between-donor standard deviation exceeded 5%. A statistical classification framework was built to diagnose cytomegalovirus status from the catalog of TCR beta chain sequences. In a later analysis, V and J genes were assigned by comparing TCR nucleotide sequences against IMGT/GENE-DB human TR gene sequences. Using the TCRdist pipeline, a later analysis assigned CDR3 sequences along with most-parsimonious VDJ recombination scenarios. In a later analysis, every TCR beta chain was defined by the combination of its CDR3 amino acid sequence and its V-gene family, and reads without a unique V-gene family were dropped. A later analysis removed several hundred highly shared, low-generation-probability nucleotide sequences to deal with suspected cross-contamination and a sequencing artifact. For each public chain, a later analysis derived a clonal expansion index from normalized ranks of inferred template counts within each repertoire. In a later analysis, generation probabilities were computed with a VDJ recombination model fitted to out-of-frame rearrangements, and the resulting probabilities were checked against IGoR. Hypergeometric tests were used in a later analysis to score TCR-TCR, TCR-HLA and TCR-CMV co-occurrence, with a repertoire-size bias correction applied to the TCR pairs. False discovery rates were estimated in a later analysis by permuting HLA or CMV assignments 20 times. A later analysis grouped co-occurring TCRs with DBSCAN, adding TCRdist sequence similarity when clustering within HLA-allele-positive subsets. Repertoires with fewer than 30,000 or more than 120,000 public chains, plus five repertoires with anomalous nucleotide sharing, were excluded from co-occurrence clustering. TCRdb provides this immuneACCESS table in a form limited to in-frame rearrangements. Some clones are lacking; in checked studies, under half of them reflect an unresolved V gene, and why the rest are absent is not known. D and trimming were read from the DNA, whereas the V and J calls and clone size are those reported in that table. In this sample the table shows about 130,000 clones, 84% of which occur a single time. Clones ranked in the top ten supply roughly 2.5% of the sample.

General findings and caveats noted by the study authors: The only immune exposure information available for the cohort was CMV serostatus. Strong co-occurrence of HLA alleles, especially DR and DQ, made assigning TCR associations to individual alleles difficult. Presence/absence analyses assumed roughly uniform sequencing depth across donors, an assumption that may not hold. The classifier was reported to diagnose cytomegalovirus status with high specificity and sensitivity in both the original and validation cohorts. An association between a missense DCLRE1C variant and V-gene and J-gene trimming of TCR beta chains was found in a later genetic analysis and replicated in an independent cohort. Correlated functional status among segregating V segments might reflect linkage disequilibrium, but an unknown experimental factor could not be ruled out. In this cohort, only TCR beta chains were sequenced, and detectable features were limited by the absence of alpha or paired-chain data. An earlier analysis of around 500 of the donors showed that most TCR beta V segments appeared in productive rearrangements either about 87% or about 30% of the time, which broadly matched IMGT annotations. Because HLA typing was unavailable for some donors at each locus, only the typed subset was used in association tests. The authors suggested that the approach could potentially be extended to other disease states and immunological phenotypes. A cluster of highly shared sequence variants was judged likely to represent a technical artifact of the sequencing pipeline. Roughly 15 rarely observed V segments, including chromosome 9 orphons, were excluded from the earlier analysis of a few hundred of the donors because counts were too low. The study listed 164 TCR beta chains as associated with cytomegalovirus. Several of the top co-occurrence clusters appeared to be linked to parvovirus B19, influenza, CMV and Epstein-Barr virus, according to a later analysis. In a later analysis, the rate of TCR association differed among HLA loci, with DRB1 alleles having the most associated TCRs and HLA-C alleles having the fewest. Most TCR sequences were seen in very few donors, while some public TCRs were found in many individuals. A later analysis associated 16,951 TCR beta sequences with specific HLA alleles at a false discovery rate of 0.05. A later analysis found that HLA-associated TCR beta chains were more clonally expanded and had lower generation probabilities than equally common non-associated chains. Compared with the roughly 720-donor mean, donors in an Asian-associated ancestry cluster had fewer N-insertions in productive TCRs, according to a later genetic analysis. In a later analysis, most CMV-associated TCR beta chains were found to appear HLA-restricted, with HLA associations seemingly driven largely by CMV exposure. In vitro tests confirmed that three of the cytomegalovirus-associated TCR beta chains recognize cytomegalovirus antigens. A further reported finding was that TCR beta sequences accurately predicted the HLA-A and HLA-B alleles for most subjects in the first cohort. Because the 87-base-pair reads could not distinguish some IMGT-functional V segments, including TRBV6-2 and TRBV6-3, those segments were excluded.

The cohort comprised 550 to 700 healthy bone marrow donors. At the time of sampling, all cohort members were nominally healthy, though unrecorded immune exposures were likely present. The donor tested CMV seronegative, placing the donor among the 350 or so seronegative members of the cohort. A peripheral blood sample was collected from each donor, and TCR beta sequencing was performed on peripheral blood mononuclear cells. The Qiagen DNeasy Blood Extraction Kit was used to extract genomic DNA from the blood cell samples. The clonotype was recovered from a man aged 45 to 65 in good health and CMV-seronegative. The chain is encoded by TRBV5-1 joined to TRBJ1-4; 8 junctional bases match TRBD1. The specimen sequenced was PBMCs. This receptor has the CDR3 CASSWKQGANEKLFF. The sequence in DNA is TGCGCCAGCAGCTGGAAACAGGGGGCTAATGAAAAACTGTTTTTT.